The 18 T cell receptor beta chains reported below all come from one sample, sequenced in a study of T cell repertoires in ileal Crohn's disease. The method was immunoSEQ multiplex PCR; TCRdb's version includes in-frame clones alone and lacks a portion of them. The sample has about 1,900 clones; under 85% are singletons. The sample was ileal tissue. These receptors were obtained from an adult with Crohn's disease.

The chain is built from TRBV4-3 and TRBJ1-2; a weak D match, TRBD1 (6 bases). This CDR3 has 15 amino acids. Germline V gene sequence: CDR1 LGHNA, CDR2 YSLEER. V lost 0 bases and J 4 bases, leaving 12 bases between the germline ends. DNA of the CDR3: TGCGCCAGCAGCCAAGAACTACAGGGACCCTATGGCTACACCTTC. Its translation is CASSQELQGPYGYTF.

J is TRBJ1-4 and V is TRBV5-1, with a tentative D call TRBD1 (5 bases). The V end lost 6 bases, the J end lost 5 bases, and 14 bases lay between the germline ends. The CDR3 runs to 14 residues. In germline, CDR1 is SGHRS, CDR2 YFSETQ. CDR3 residues: CASTATDSNEKLFF. The CDR3 DNA reads TGCGCCAGCACCGCGACAGATAGCAATGAAAAACTGTTTTTT.

The V call is TRBV4-3, the J call TRBJ2-1; maybe TRBD2 (5 bases). Trimming removed 0 bases from V and 10 bases from J, with 10 bases in between. The CDR3 is made up of 13 amino acids. The germline CDR1 and CDR2 sequences are LGHNA and YSLEER. The CDR3 DNA is TGCGCCAGCAGCCAAGATTCTCGAGGGGAGCAGTTCTTC. Amino acid sequence: CASSQDSRGEQFF.

This chain connects TRBV5-6 to TRBJ1-1, with D unclear. V lost 4 bases and J lost 1, with 8 bases in between. CDR3 size: 13 residues. Germline CDR1 SGHDT, CDR2 YYEEEE. The CDR3 region has the DNA TGTGCCAGCAGCACTTTTCAGAACACTGAAGCTTTCTTT. It is translated as CASSTFQNTEAFF.

This clone was seen only a few times. This rearrangement joins TRBV9 to TRBJ2-7, with D possibly TRBD2 on 7 matching bases. Germline V CDR1 and CDR2: SGDLS, YYNGEE. This CDR3 region has 16 residues. The ends were cut back, 0 bases at V and 6 bases at J, with 19 bases in the middle. This chain's CDR3 is CASSVVGGAMFSEQYF. The CDR3 DNA reads as TGTGCCAGCAGCGTAGTTGGGGGGGCGATGTTCTCCGAGCAGTACTTC. The whole variable domain, remainder taken from reference TRBV9 and TRBJ2-7, is DSGVTQTPKHLITATGQRVTLRCSPRSGDLSVYWYQQSLDQGLQFLIQYYNGEERAKGNILERFSAQQFPDLHSELNLSSLELGDSALYFCASSVVGGAMFSEQYFGPGTRLTVT.

This clone was counted between two and nine times. J is TRBJ2-5 and V is TRBV7-7; 9 positions match TRBD1. The CDR3 is 14 residues long. Trimming removed 5 bases from V and 5 bases from J; junction bases left unmatched: 6. Germline assignment: CDR1 SSHAT and CDR2 FNYEAQ (reference sequence). CDR3 sequence: CASSLGTGIETQYF. CDR3 DNA sequence: TGTGCCAGCAGCCTGGGGACAGGGATCGAGACCCAGTACTTC.

The chain links TRBV9 to TRBJ1-5; D call uncertain. Germline V gene lookup returns CDR1 SGDLS and CDR2 YYNGEE. This CDR3 is 15 amino acids long. The germline V and J ends were trimmed by 4 bases and 1 base, with 12 bases remaining between them. CDR3 coding DNA: TGTGCCAGCAGCCCCGAGGGATCAAGCAATCAGCCCCAGCATTTT. Its translation: CASSPEGSSNQPQHF.

The chain links TRBV2 to TRBJ2-7, with 9 bases identical to TRBD2. CDR3 length: 15 residues. Germline CDR1 SNHLY, CDR2 FYNNEI. Trimming cost V 4 bases and J 2 bases; bases outside gene matches: 6. CDR3 protein: CASSAAGGPAYEQYF. As DNA, the CDR3 is TGTGCCAGCAGTGCGGCGGGAGGGCCGGCCTACGAGCAGTACTTC. Full variable domain (remainder filled in from reference TRBV2 and TRBJ2-7): EPEVTQTPSHQVTQMGQEVILRCVPISNHLYFYWYRQILGQKVEFLVSFYNNEISEKSEIFDDQFSVERPDGSNFTLKIRSTKLEDSAMYFCASSAAGGPAYEQYFGPGTRLTVT.

This rearrangement joins TRBV5-1 to TRBJ2-5, with 7 bases matching TRBD1. Germline V lookup: CDR1 SGHRS, CDR2 YFSETQ. The CDR3 length is 15 residues. Unmatched junction bases numbered 6, after V lost 0 bases and J lost 4 bases. The CDR3 region is CASSLDGDRGETQYF. CDR3 sequence (DNA): TGCGCCAGCAGCTTGGACGGGGACAGAGGAGAGACCCAGTACTTC. The full variable domain, in which reference TRBV5-1 and TRBJ2-5 provide the parts outside the CDR3, is KAGVTQTPRYLIKTRGQQVTLSCSPISGHRSVSWYQQTPGQGLQFLFEYFSETQRNKGNFPGRFSGRQFSNSRSEMNVSTLELGDSALYLCASSLDGDRGETQYFGPGTRLLVL.

The J gene is TRBJ2-1, the V gene TRBV7-6; TRBD1 matches 8 bases. Trimming took 1 base from V and 8 from J; bases not matched to a gene: 7. Germline CDR1 SGHVS, CDR2 FNYEAQ. The CDR3 spans 15 residues. The CDR3 region has the DNA TGTGCCAGCAGCTTAGAGGGCAGGGGGCTCGATGAGCAGTTCTTC. Its translation is CASSLEGRGLDEQFF. The variable domain in full, with the rest retrieved from reference TRBV7-6 and TRBJ2-1, is GAGVSQSPRYKVTKRGQDVALRCDPISGHVSLYWYRQALGQGPEFLTYFNYEAQQDKSGLPNDRFSAERPEGSISTLTIQRTEQRDSAMYRCASSLEGRGLDEQFFGPGTRLTVL.

The V call is TRBV6-1, the J call TRBJ2-3; tentative D call: TRBD1 (6 bases). Germline-derived CDR1 and CDR2 are MNHNS and SASEGT. This CDR3 has 18 residues. V dropped 1 base and J dropped 0 bases, with 17 bases sitting between them. For the CDR3, the DNA is TGTGCCAGCAGTGAAGACAGGGTTTCAGGCCTTAGCACAGATACGCAGTATTTT. Translation: CASSEDRVSGLSTDTQYF.

This clone has just one count. The CDR3 region has the DNA TGTGCCAGCTCACCACAGGGGACAGGGGGCTTTAATGAGCAGTTCTTC. The encoded protein is CASSPQGTGGFNEQFF. The genes are TRBV18 and TRBJ2-1; 12 bases fit TRBD1. V trimming: 1 base; J trimming: 7 bases; junction bases outside the gene matches: 5. The CDR3 has 16 residues. Germline lookup yields CDR1 KGHSH and CDR2 LQKENI. The full variable domain, in which reference TRBV18 and TRBJ2-1 provide the parts outside the CDR3, is NAGVMQNPRHLVRRRGQEARLRCSPMKGHSHVYWYRQLPEEGLKFMVYLQKENIIDESGMPKERFSAEFPKEGPSILRIQQVVRGDSAAYFCASSPQGTGGFNEQFFGPGTRLTVL.

This chain uses TRBV28 with TRBJ2-6; 7 bases agree with TRBD1. CDR1 and CDR2 (germline): MDHEN, SYDVKM. Trimming removed 7 bases from V and 1 base from J; junction bases left unmatched: 10. The CDR3 length is 17 residues. The CDR3 DNA reads as TGTGCCAGCACCGAGATCTCGGACAGGTCTGGGGCCAACGTCCTGACTTTC. It translates to CASTEISDRSGANVLTF.

This clone was picked up a small number of times. The chain links TRBV4-3 to TRBJ2-1; D unresolved. Trimming removed 3 bases from V and 7 bases from J, with 13 bases in between. Germline CDR1 is LGHNA and CDR2 is YSLEER. The CDR3 has 14 residues. This CDR3 reads CASSHTALGNEQFF. In nucleotides, the CDR3 is TGCGCCAGCAGCCATACCGCCCTAGGTAATGAGCAGTTCTTC.

This chain uses TRBV30 with TRBJ2-7; 9 nucleotides agree with TRBD2. This CDR3 comprises 14 residues. V lost 1 base to trimming and J lost 2 bases; unmatched junction nucleotides: 3. CDR1 and CDR2 (germline): GTSNPN, SVGIG (reference sequence). CDR3 sequence (DNA): TGTGCCTGGAGTGAAAGCGGGAGGACCTACGAGCAGTACTTC. As protein: CAWSESGRTYEQYF.

This rearrangement joins TRBV18 to TRBJ1-1, with 8 bases matching TRBD1. CDR1 and CDR2 (germline): KGHSH, LQKENI. Trimming cost V 2 bases and J 5 bases; bases outside gene matches: 1. This CDR3 has 13 amino acids. CDR3 amino acids: CASSPTGGTEAFF. The CDR3 bases are TGTGCCAGCTCACCAACAGGGGGGACTGAAGCTTTCTTT.

The chain's CDR3 is CASSHPLAGGRETQYF. As DNA, the CDR3 is TGTGCCAGCAGCCACCCTTTAGCGGGGGGACGGGAGACCCAGTACTTC. J is TRBJ2-5 and V is TRBV7-6, with 10 bases lining up with TRBD2. The CDR3 extends over 16 amino acids. CDR1 is SGHVS, CDR2 FNYEAQ, per germline. Unmatched junction bases numbered 11, after V lost 5 bases and J lost 5 bases.

This clone was counted a few times. One junction end disagrees with the germline gene, perhaps due to a read error. The chain links TRBV28 to TRBJ1-5, with TRBD1 matching over 8 bases. The CDR3 loop spans 14 amino acids. The V gene's germline CDR1 is MDHEN and CDR2 SYDVKM. CDR3 loop: CASSLLGRSGGWDF. The CDR3 nucleotides are TGTGCCAGCAGTTTATTGGGCAGGTCAGGGGGCTGGGATTTT. Looking up the rest from reference TRBV28 and TRBJ1-5 gives the full variable domain: DVKVTQSSRYLVKRTGEKVFLECVQDMDHENMFWYRQDPGLGLRLIYFSYDVKMKEKGDIPEGYSVSREKKERFSLILESASTNQTSMYLCASSLLGRSGGWDFGDGTRLSIL.